This TCR beta chain derives from a study of shared clonotypes between healthy human individuals. Study details: Contributing individuals were a couple of females and three males aged 18 to 49. Donors had three CD4 naive, three CD4 memory, two CD8 naive and one CD8 memory plate apiece.

This clone was observed a single time. Its antigen is unknown. Using immunoSEQ multiplex PCR, the repertoire was profiled, and TCRdb retains in-frame clones only, with some absent. Among 450,000 to 700,000 clones listed, roughly 95% were seen once. Broader study findings: Generally, naive subsets (rather than memory subsets) showed larger estimated richness. Inspection by rarefaction showed sorted-subset sequencing to be incomplete despite large depth.

Positive CCR7 selection of CD45RO-negative cells yielded the naive CD8 cells, and terminally differentiated effector memory CD45RA+ cells were excluded. This CDR3 comprises 17 residues. Per the germline V gene, CDR1 is SGHRS and CDR2 is YFSETQ. Trimming removed 1 base at V and 3 bases at J, with 17 bases between. The chain carries TRBV5-1 and TRBJ2-1; the D gene is possibly TRBD2 (6 bases). The sample consisted of naive CD8+ T cells sorted from blood. This receptor was taken from a woman in her 30s in good health. This CDR3 reads CASSLLLRGGFYNEQFF. Written as DNA, the CDR3 is TGCGCCAGCAGCTTGTTACTCCGGGGAGGTTTCTACAATGAGCAGTTCTTC.